This TCR beta chain was observed in a study of cytomegalovirus exposure and HLA in healthy donors. J gave up 4 bases and V 2 bases, and 9 bases lay outside the gene matches. This CDR3 is 16 amino acids long. Germline loops: CDR1 SGHTA, CDR2 FQGNSA. Using immunoSEQ multiplex PCR, the repertoire was profiled, and TCRdb retains in-frame clones only, with some absent. Here the sample spans 300,000 to 400,000 clones, 80% to 90% being singletons. This chain connects TRBV7-2 to TRBJ2-3, with 7 bases aligning to TRBD2. This clonotype originated in a woman aged 18-30 years in good health and CMV-seronegative. Sequenced sample: PBMCs. The CDR3 region has the DNA TGTGCCAGCAGCTTAAGGCGGGAGAGGGGCGCAGATACGCAGTATTTT. Translated, it gives CASSLRRERGADTQYF.